These 9 T cell receptor beta chains share one sample of origin, sequenced in a study of memory CD8 T cells in hepatitis C reinfection. As for time point: peak reinfection, 3 to 8 weeks after reinfection detection. No in vitro expansion preceded TCR sequencing of the sorted cells. Method: immunoSEQ multiplex PCR; TCRdb's copy keeps in-frame clones and lacks some. The repertoire holds 35,000 to 50,000 clones, with around 87% as singletons. The sample taken for sequencing was naive CD8+ T cells sorted from blood. Receptors were obtained from a man aged 18 to 35 with hepatitis C virus infection.

This chain links TRBV7-9 with TRBJ1-2; 8 nucleotides line up with TRBD1. Germline CDR1 and CDR2: SEHNR and FQNEAQ (reference sequence). This CDR3 is built from 15 residues. V lost 1 base and J lost 4; bases outside the gene matches: 5. The CDR3 DNA sequence: TGTGCCAGCAGCTTAGGACAGGGGTTGACCTATGGCTACACCTTC. The encoded protein is CASSLGQGLTYGYTF.

The chain carries TRBV11-2 and TRBJ2-3, with D perhaps TRBD2 (7 bases). Germline V gene lookup returns CDR1 SGHAT and CDR2 FQNNGV. CDR3 size: 18 residues. V dropped 7 bases and J dropped 7 bases, with 30 bases sitting between them. In DNA form, the CDR3 reads TGTGCCAGCATTCTCTCAGACCTGGGGGGGGGCCTCTCGAATACGCAGTATTTT. It specifies CASILSDLGGGLSNTQYF. The full variable domain, rest sourced from reference TRBV11-2 and TRBJ2-3, is EAGVAQSPRYKIIEKRQSVAFWCNPISGHATLYWYQQILGQGPKLLIQFQNNGVVDDSQLPKDRFSAERLKGVDSTLKIQPAKLEDSAVYLCASILSDLGGGLSNTQYFGPGTRLTVL.

The chain is built from TRBV19 and TRBJ2-7; maybe TRBD1 (6 bases). The CDR3 length is 14 residues. V lost 5 bases and J 3 bases, leaving 14 bases between the germline ends. CDR1 LNHDA and CDR2 SQIVND come from the germline V gene (reference sequence). CDR3 region: CASSLLTGSYEQYV. The CDR3 DNA follows: TGTGCCAGTAGTCTATTAACAGGGAGCTACGAGCAGTACGTC.

The chain is built from TRBV10-3 and TRBJ2-7; D may be TRBD2 (6 bases). Trimming left V 6 bases short and J 4 bases short, with 16 bases between. CDR3 length: 14 amino acids. Germline CDR1 and CDR2: ENHRY and SYGVKD. The CDR3 here is CAIRGDGGLYEQYF. Here the CDR3 DNA reads TGTGCCATCAGGGGGGACGGGGGATTGTACGAGCAGTACTTC.

V usage is TRBV27 and J usage is TRBJ2-6, with 7 bases fitting TRBD2. The germline CDR1 and CDR2 sequences are MNHEY and SMNVEV (reference sequence). This CDR3 spans 15 amino acids. Trimming took 3 bases from V and 2 from J; bases not matched to a gene: 1. CDR3 protein: CASSFGGTGANVLTF. In DNA form, the CDR3 reads TGTGCCAGCAGTTTCGGGGGGACTGGGGCCAACGTCCTGACTTTC. The complete variable domain, with remaining parts taken from reference TRBV27 and TRBJ2-6, reads EAQVTQNPRYLITVTGKKLTVTCSQNMNHEYMSWYRQDPGLGLRQIYYSMNVEVTDKGDVPEGYKVSRKEKRNFPLILESPSPNQTSLYFCASSFGGTGANVLTFGAGSRLTVL.

This rearrangement joins TRBV5-4 to TRBJ2-7; TRBD1 matches 8 bases. Germline loops: CDR1 SGHNT, CDR2 YYREEE (reference sequence). The CDR3 loop spans 14 amino acids. The V and J ends lost 2 bases and 7 bases, in that order; junction bases with no gene match: 8. The CDR3 sequence: CASSFTGGMGEQYF. The CDR3 DNA is TGTGCCAGCAGCTTTACAGGGGGTATGGGGGAGCAGTACTTC.

The rearrangement joins TRBV19 to TRBJ2-1, with TRBD1 matching 9 bases. The CDR3 is 15 amino acids. Germline trimming cut 6 bases from V and 4 bases from J; bases unmatched to any gene: 7. Germline V gene data show CDR1 as LNHDA and CDR2 as SQIVND (reference sequence). For the CDR3, the DNA is TGTGCCAGTAGCCCCGGGACAGGGTATTACAATGAGCAGTTCTTC. This translates into CASSPGTGYYNEQFF.

The V gene is TRBV7-6, the J gene TRBJ2-7, with TRBD1 matching over 10 bases. The junction had 1 base not matched to a gene; V was cut back by 5 bases and J by 6 bases. This CDR3 is 12 amino acids long. Germline V CDR1 and CDR2: SGHVS, FNYEAQ. For the CDR3, the DNA is TGTGCCAGCAGCGGGACAGGGGCCGAGCAGTACTTC. This encodes CASSGTGAEQYF.

V is TRBV4-3 and J is TRBJ2-1; 8 positions match TRBD2. Looked up from germline, CDR1 is LGHNA and CDR2 is YSLEER. The trim removed 3 bases at V and 1 base at J, leaving 5 bases unmatched. The CDR3 runs 16 residues. CDR3 region: CASSQVLADSYNEQFF. CDR3 in DNA: TGCGCCAGCAGCCAGGTACTAGCGGATTCCTACAATGAGCAGTTCTTC.